This TCR beta chain was obtained from a study of regulatory T cells in long-lasting Graves disease. The TCR beta library used iRepertoire HTBI primers with Arm-PCR amplification of CDR3. As processed by the authors: Samples jointly harbored roughly 60 TRBV and some 13 TRBJ segments. MiXCR, run by TCRdb on the multiplex PCR reads, gives a single entry per CDR3 protein. For this entry, the V and J calls and clone size follow TCRdb and not the study's own pipeline. This sample carries 350,000 to 400,000 distinct CDR3 sequences, about 14% of them seen once, and the ten largest clones take 22%. This clonotype has a count of ten or more. Its target is not known. Sample time point: newly diagnosed GD, antithyroid drugs for less than 3 months. Construction of the TCR library relied on RNA isolated from PBMCs. The EDTA tubes were filled with about 10 milliliters of drawn peripheral blood. CDR1 LGHDT and CDR2 YNNKEL come from the germline V gene (reference sequence). Between the trimmed V and J ends, which lost 4 bases and 6 bases, there was a span of 12 bases. The CDR3 contains 14 residues.

Study outcomes and limitations: Persistent cases favored TRBV28, TRBJ1-2 and TRBJ2-5.

The source is a female donor with Graves disease. This chain links TRBV3-1 with TRBJ1-4; D gene unclear. The sample consisted of peripheral blood mononuclear cells (PBMCs), taken at new diagnosis, from a patient treated with antithyroid drugs. CDR3 sequence: CASSLLDGDEKLFF. CDR3 nucleotides: TGTGCCAGCAGCCTCCTAGACGGAGATGAAAAACTGTTTTTT.